Here is one T cell receptor beta chain with its context. Its target is unknown. The entirety of the isolated RNA underwent reverse transcription, so expressed TCRB transcripts were sequenced. The protocol was immunoSEQ multiplex PCR, while the TCRdb copy is restricted to in-frame clones and leaves out a portion. The data contain 280,000 or so clones, roughly 15% of them singletons. Trimming took off 1 base at V and 5 bases at J, with 15 bases between the two ends. Germline assignment: CDR1 SQVTM and CDR2 ANQGSEA. The CDR3 length is 14 residues. Central memory, naive, regulatory and stem cell-like memory CD4+ cells were sorted by CD45RO/CCR7/CD25/CD127/CD95/CD27. This sample was taken from a study of beta chain features in type 1 diabetes. Findings and limits, study-wide: Compared to healthy donors, patients appeared to have naive, central memory and Treg TCRB repertoires that were more alike. Moderately but significantly shorter TCRB CDR3s were found in Type 1 diabetes patients in all four CD4+ subsets.

The chain couples TRBV29-1 to TRBJ2-7, with a tentative D call TRBD2 (5 bases). Sequencing input: naive CD4+ T cells from blood. The sequence derives from a man between 18 and 29 years old with type 1 diabetes. In nucleotides, the CDR3 is TGCAGCGTTGAAGGGAAGTTAGTGGGAGACGAGCAGTACTTC. Translated: CSVEGKLVGDEQYF.